One sample yielded the 17 T cell receptor beta chains listed below, sequenced in a study of identical twins. TCRdb re-called the 5' RACE reads through MiXCR, storing one row per CDR3 protein. The table records approximately 690,000 distinct CDR3 sequences, roughly 6.2% of them present only once. The sequenced material came from naive T cells sorted from blood. Receptors were obtained from a man in his late teens or twenties in good health.

This clonotype was counted only a few times. The V and J genes are TRBV28 and TRBJ2-1, with 7 bases matching TRBD2. The CDR3 loop spans 13 amino acids. CDR1 MDHEN and CDR2 SYDVKM come from the germline V gene. The ends lost 6 bases at V and 6 bases at J; junction bases unmatched: 5. The CDR3 loop reads CASRSRETNEQFF. The CDR3 nucleotides read TGTGCCAGCAGATCGCGGGAGACCAATGAGCAGTTCTTC.

This clonotype has just a few counts. The chain employs TRBV5-1 and TRBJ2-3, with D perhaps TRBD1 (5 bases). CDR1 is SGHRS, CDR2 YFSETQ, per germline. The V and J ends lost 7 bases and 2 bases respectively, with 29 bases between them. This CDR3 comprises 19 residues. CDR3 nucleotide sequence: TGCGCCAGCGCCCCTTGGAACCTACCGACAGCTACTATCACAGATACGCAGTATTTT. Translation: CASAPWNLPTATITDTQYF.

This clonotype was seen only a few times. V usage is TRBV5-1 and J usage is TRBJ2-1; D unclear. From germline, CDR1 is SGHRS and CDR2 YFSETQ. The V and J ends lost 0 bases and 8 bases respectively, with 9 bases between them. CDR3 length: 13 residues. The CDR3 here is CASSLEGSHEQFF. The DNA for the CDR3 is TGCGCCAGCAGCTTGGAAGGGTCCCATGAGCAGTTCTTC.

The genes are TRBV18 and TRBJ1-3; D is perhaps TRBD1 (6 bases). Germline V gene sequence: CDR1 KGHSH, CDR2 LQKENI. The CDR3 covers 15 residues. The V end was cut by 3 bases, the J end by 7 bases, with 16 bases between. In DNA, the CDR3 is TGTGCCAGCTCACCTCTAGGACAGATTTGGAACACCATATATTTT. It translates to CASSPLGQIWNTIYF.

The V gene is TRBV29-1, the J gene TRBJ2-1; 9 bases fit TRBD2. Germline V gene lookup returns CDR1 SQVTM and CDR2 ANQGSEA. This CDR3 is 16 amino acids long. Germline trimming cut 2 bases from V and 3 bases from J; bases unmatched to any gene: 8. The CDR3 loop reads CSVEYLAGNVYNEQFF. The CDR3 DNA sequence: TGCAGCGTTGAATACCTAGCGGGGAACGTCTACAATGAGCAGTTCTTC.

In its sample, this clonotype was seen a few times. J is TRBJ2-3 and V is TRBV11-2; 8 nucleotides align to TRBD2. Looked up from germline, CDR1 is SGHAT and CDR2 is FQNNGV. CDR3 length: 15 amino acids. Trimming cost V 7 bases and J 1 base; bases outside gene matches: 7. Here the CDR3 DNA reads TGTGCCAGCAAACCTTATAGCGGGGGCACAGATACGCAGTATTTT. Translation gives CASKPYSGGTDTQYF.

This clonotype was counted at least ten times. The chain is built from TRBV28 and TRBJ2-1; 8 bases align to TRBD1. In germline, CDR1 is MDHEN, CDR2 SYDVKM. This CDR3 region has 16 residues. Trimming took 5 bases from V and 8 from J; bases not matched to a gene: 14. CDR3 amino acids: CASSDLDRARRDEQFF. The CDR3 DNA follows: TGTGCCAGCAGTGACCTGGACAGGGCGAGACGGGATGAGCAGTTCTTC.

This clonotype was seen a handful of times. The chain combines TRBV10-3 with TRBJ2-5; TRBD2 matches at 13 bases. The junction had 7 bases not matched to a gene; V was cut back by 6 bases and J by 3 bases. This CDR3 has 16 residues. The V gene's germline CDR1 is ENHRY and CDR2 SYGVKD. The CDR3 DNA follows: TGTGCCATCAGCAATGGACTAGCGGGAGTCGAAGAGACCCAGTACTTC. Amino acid sequence: CAISNGLAGVEETQYF.

This clonotype was detected many times. The chain has TRBV6-5 and TRBJ2-2; the D is unclear. Per germline, CDR1 MNHEY and CDR2 SVGAGI. The CDR3 is made up of 13 amino acids. Trimming stripped 4 bases from V and 0 bases from J, with 3 bases between. The CDR3 sequence: CASSWANTGELFF. The CDR3 region has the DNA TGTGCCAGCAGTTGGGCGAACACCGGGGAGCTGTTTTTT.

This rearrangement joins TRBV4-3 to TRBJ2-7, with D possibly TRBD1 on 5 matching bases. This CDR3 is built from 15 residues. Between the trimmed V and J ends, which lost 0 bases and 2 bases, there was a span of 11 bases. The germline gives CDR1 LGHNA, CDR2 YSLEER. In DNA, the CDR3 is TGCGCCAGCAGCCAAGACTCGCAGGGCCCCTACGAGCAGTACTTC. Protein product: CASSQDSQGPYEQYF.

There are a few counts of this clonotype. DNA of the CDR3: TGTGCCAGCAGTTTCCTCCGGAGGGAGACCCAGTACTTC. As protein: CASSFLRRETQYF. This chain uses TRBV12-3 or TRBV12-4 with TRBJ2-5, with D possibly being TRBD2 (5 bases). The CDR3 extends over 13 amino acids. Trimming cost V 3 bases and J 5 bases, with 10 bases left between them.

The sample holds many counts of this clonotype. The rearrangement uses TRBV4-2 and TRBJ2-5; D might be TRBD1 (6 bases). Germline V gene lookup returns CDR1 LGHNA and CDR2 YNFKEQ. The CDR3 loop spans 16 amino acids. Trimming pared 0 bases from V and 2 bases from J, leaving 13 bases between. CDR3 residues: CASSQEGRGPQETQYF. The CDR3 DNA follows: TGTGCCAGCAGCCAAGAGGGCAGGGGACCTCAAGAGACCCAGTACTTC.

This clonotype has at least ten counts. The gene calls are TRBV28 and TRBJ2-5; TRBD1 matches at 9 bases. V trimming: 6 bases; J trimming: 5 bases; junction bases outside the gene matches: 4. Per germline, CDR1 MDHEN and CDR2 SYDVKM. The CDR3 covers 13 residues. The CDR3 DNA reads as TGTGCCAGCAGACGGGACAGGGCGGAGACCCAGTACTTC. Its protein product is CASRRDRAETQYF.

The table lists this clonotype with many counts. V gene TRBV25-1 combines with J gene TRBJ2-1; 8 bases fit TRBD1. The CDR3 is 16 amino acids. Germline CDR1 MGHDK, CDR2 SYGVNS. The ends lost 2 bases at V and 4 bases at J; junction bases unmatched: 7. This chain's CDR3 is CASSEMQGAKYNEQFF. The CDR3 bases are TGTGCCAGCAGTGAAATGCAGGGGGCGAAGTACAATGAGCAGTTCTTC.

The sample holds many counts of this clonotype. CDR3: CASSHTGRVEAFF. CDR3 bases: TGTGCCAGCAGCCATACCGGACGGGTTGAAGCTTTCTTT. The chain joins TRBV11-2 to TRBJ1-1, with D unclear. There are 13 residues in the CDR3. V was trimmed by 5 bases and J by 7 bases, leaving 14 bases between them. CDR1 and CDR2 (germline): SGHAT, FQNNGV.

This clonotype came up many times. The chain is built from TRBV7-9 and TRBJ2-5; no definite D call. Germline V gene sequence: CDR1 SEHNR, CDR2 FQNEAQ (reference sequence). CDR3 length: 12 residues. Between the trimmed V and J ends, which lost 7 bases and 1 base, there was a span of 7 bases. CDR3 coding DNA: TGTGCCAGCACCCGGTCCCAAGAGACCCAGTACTTC. Its protein product is CASTRSQETQYF.

The V and J genes are TRBV9 and TRBJ2-3; a possible D gene is TRBD2 (5 bases). The V gene's germline CDR1 is SGDLS and CDR2 YYNGEE. The CDR3 contains 14 residues. V lost 0 bases and J 3 bases, leaving 8 bases between the germline ends. CDR3 residues: CASSVGGHTDTQYF. CDR3 nucleotides: TGTGCCAGCAGCGTAGGAGGGCATACAGATACGCAGTATTTT.